The clone carrying this T cell receptor (beta chain) was observed many times. This sample stems from a study of breast tumors, draining lymph nodes, adjacent tissues. One entry per CDR3 protein results from TCRdb running MiXCR on the multiplex PCR reads. The sample yields hundreds of thousands of distinct CDR3 sequences, about 30% seen once. Breast cancer patients provided tissue from their axillary draining lymph nodes. This CDR3 contains 17 residues. Germline assignment: CDR1 LGHNA and CDR2 YNFKEQ. With 3 bases removed from V and 8 bases from J, the gap between germline ends came to 25 bases. Material: axillary lymph node tissue. The chain recombines TRBV4-2 with TRBJ1-2; TRBD1 might be the D (5 bases). The receptor's source is a female donor with breast cancer. Some clones in this sample may be carry-over from other donors' samples. The CDR3 spells CASSQRDTPDLNRGYTF. DNA of the CDR3: TGTGCCAGCAGCCAGAGGGATACACCGGACCTAAACAGGGGCTACACCTTC.